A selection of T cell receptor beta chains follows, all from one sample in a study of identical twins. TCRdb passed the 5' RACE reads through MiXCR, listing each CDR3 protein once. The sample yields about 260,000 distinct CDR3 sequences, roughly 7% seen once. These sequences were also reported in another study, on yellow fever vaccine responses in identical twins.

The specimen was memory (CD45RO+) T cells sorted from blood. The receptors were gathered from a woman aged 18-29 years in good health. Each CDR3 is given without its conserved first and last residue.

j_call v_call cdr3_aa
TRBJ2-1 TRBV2 ASSEGVNSPIPNEQF
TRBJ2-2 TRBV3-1 ASSLQRLSLALANTGELF
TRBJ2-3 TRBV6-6 ASGGTIGPDTQY
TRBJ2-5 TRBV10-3 AISESPAVGGETQY
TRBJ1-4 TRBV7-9 ASSSEIGDRNEKLF
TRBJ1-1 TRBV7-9 ASSLEGTTEAF
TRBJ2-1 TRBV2 ASKGSGGAGEQF
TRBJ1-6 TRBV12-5 ASGFQGGNSPLH
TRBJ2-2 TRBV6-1 ASNIDRTGELF
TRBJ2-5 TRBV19 ASSIDPLHAGGTQY
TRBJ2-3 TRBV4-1 ASSQGIAGGNTDTQY
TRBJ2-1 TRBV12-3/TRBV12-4 ASCFLAGSSSSYNEQF
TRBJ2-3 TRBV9 ASSAAGGTSGTDTQY
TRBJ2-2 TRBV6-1 ASRTGTGGNGELF
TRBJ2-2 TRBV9 ASSGQESGTGELF
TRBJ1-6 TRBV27 ASSFQIQGRSPLH
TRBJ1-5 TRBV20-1 SAQTTGPYSNQPQH
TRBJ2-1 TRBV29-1 SVSGQGNSYNEQF
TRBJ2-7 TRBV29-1 SVVSLAGGSEQY
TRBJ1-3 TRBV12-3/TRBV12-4 ASRRANTIY
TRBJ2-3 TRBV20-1 SVHLGLAGGTDTQY
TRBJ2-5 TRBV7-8 ASSRQNLASGEETQY
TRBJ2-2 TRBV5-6 ASSLYLRGGELF
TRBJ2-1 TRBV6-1 ASSPSLAGGPEQF
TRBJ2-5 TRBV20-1 SARDHNQETQY
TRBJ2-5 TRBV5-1 ASSPGSRQDQETQY
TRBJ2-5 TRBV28 ASTLGLPGETQY
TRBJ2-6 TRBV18 ASSPRAVSNSGANVLT
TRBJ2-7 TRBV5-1 ASSSTGVTYEQY
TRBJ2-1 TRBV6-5 ASSYPLAGEPGDEQF
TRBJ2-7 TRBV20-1 SASGPNSKQY
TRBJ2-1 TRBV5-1 ASTVAGGGNEQF
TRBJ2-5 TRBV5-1 ASTPGQGWETQY
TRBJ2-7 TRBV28 ASSLFSSSSYEQY
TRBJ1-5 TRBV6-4 ASSARVCEPQH
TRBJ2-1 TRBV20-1 SASRLAGTNEQF
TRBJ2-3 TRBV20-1 SASFPGLAGGTQY
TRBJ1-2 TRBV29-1 SVEGFGITDGYT
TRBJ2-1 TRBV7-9 ASSLGLAGGPDSEQF
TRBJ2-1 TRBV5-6 ASSRTSGGLVEQF
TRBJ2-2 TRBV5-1 ASSPTSATNTGELF
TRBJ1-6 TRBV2 ASRLVTGAKNSPLH
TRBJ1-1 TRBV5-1 ASSQTVTGLNTEAF
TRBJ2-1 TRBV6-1 ASREMTSTDHGEQF
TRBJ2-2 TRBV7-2 ASSRRQGLTGELF
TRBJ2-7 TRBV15 ATRRTGGYEQY
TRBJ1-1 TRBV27 ASSLSQMGGEAF
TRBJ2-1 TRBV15 ATSLAGGEVNEQF
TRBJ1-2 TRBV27 ASSQRMDGLLNYGYT
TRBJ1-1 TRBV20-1 SASRLQGYTEAF
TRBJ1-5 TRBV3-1 ASSQDPTGGEGNQPQH
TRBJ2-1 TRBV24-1 ATSDPGLNSYNEQF
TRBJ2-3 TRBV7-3 ASSRTSADTQY